These 23 T cell receptor beta chains originate from one sample sequenced in a study of blood T cells in healthy people across ages. A J-beta primer mix and a sample-barcoded 5' primer were used in a second PCR of about 7 to 12 cycles. MiXCR was run by TCRdb on the 5' RACE reads, yielding one entry per CDR3 protein. The sample holds 660,000 or so distinct CDR3 sequences, 45% to 65% seen once. Sequenced: blood. The receptor set was obtained from a man aged 60 to 69 in good health.

V is TRBV12-5 and J is TRBJ2-7; D gene uncertain. Trimming stripped 1 base from V and 3 bases from J, with 4 bases between. The CDR3 loop spans 12 amino acids. Germline CDR1 and CDR2: LGHNT and FRNRAP. The CDR3 nucleotides are TGTGCTAGTGGTTTGGCCAACTACGAGCAGTACTTC. This sequence encodes CASGLANYEQYF.

The rearrangement joins TRBV3-1 to TRBJ2-7, with 10 bases lining up with TRBD2. CDR3 length: 14 amino acids. Germline-derived CDR1 and CDR2 are LGHDT and YNNKEL (reference sequence). J gave up 6 bases and V 4 bases, and 6 bases lay outside the gene matches. The CDR3 DNA reads TGTGCCAGCAGCCTCGGGACTAGCGCCAGCGAGCAGTACTTC. Encoded protein: CASSLGTSASEQYF.

The chain couples TRBV3-1 to TRBJ2-5; D possibly corresponds to TRBD1 (6 bases). The CDR3 length is 13 residues. V lost 2 bases and J 11 bases, leaving 15 bases between the germline ends. CDR1 is LGHDT and CDR2 is YNNKEL in the germline V gene (reference sequence). CDR3 in DNA: TGTGCCAGCAGCCAATCTACCCAGGGGTTGCAGTACTTC. Translated, it gives CASSQSTQGLQYF.

V and J are TRBV6-4 and TRBJ2-3; D remains unclear. CDR3 length: 14 amino acids. V shed 4 bases and J shed 4 bases, with 12 bases lying between them. CDR1 is MRHNA, CDR2 SNTAGT, per germline. The DNA for the CDR3 is TGTGCCAGCAGTGCCCAGCCCTCTTCAGATACGCAGTATTTT. Protein product: CASSAQPSSDTQYF.

The CDR3 nucleotides are TGTGCCAGCAGCCAAGATGGCCTAAGGGGGGAGACCCAGTACTTC. Its translation is CASSQDGLRGETQYF. This rearrangement joins TRBV14 to TRBJ2-5; perhaps TRBD1 as D (6 bases). Germline-derived CDR1 and CDR2 are SGHDN and FVKESK. This CDR3 is 15 amino acids long. The V end lost 0 bases, the J end lost 5 bases, and 13 bases lay between the germline ends.

CDR3 sequence reads: CASSSRGLASGGAYNEQFF. As DNA, the CDR3 is TGTGCCAGCAGCTCCAGGGGTTTGGCTAGCGGGGGGGCTTACAATGAGCAGTTCTTC. This chain connects TRBV12-3 or TRBV12-4 to TRBJ2-1, with 12 bases that match TRBD2. J gave up 4 bases and V 6 bases, and 16 bases lay outside the gene matches. This CDR3 spans 19 amino acids.

J is TRBJ2-7 and V is TRBV21-1; the table's TRBD1 call for D was not verified on the DNA. TRBV21-1 is tagged as a pseudogene. This CDR3 spans 14 amino acids. CDR3: CASSKNRGVSEQYF. As DNA, the CDR3 is TGTGCCAGCAGCAAGAACAGGGGTGTGAGCGAGCAGTACTTC.

The genes are TRBV18 and TRBJ2-1; the match to TRBD1 covers 11 bases. CDR1 and CDR2 from the germline V gene are KGHSH and LQKENI. Germline trimming cut 5 bases from V and 9 bases from J; bases unmatched to any gene: 6. This CDR3 contains 14 residues. The CDR3 sequence is CASSGGTGGREQFF. The CDR3 nucleotides are TGTGCCAGCTCAGGAGGGACAGGGGGTCGTGAGCAGTTCTTC.

CDR3 loop: CSALTGGLTDTQYF. CDR3 DNA sequence: TGCAGTGCCTTAACGGGGGGGCTGACAGATACGCAGTATTTT. The J gene is TRBJ2-3, the V gene TRBV20-1; TRBD2 matches at 8 bases. Losses at the gene ends were 6 bases for V and 3 bases for J; bases not matched to a gene: 8. CDR3 length equals 14 residues. Germline V CDR1 and CDR2: DFQATT, SNEGSKA (reference sequence).

The chain uses TRBV29-1 and TRBJ1-4, with 8 nucleotides matching TRBD1. Trimming at V came to 0 bases and at J to 8 bases, leaving 2 bases not matched to a gene. From germline, CDR1 is SQVTM and CDR2 ANQGSEA. The CDR3 contains 13 residues. Here the CDR3 reads CSVEDHRGEKLFF. CDR3 nucleotides: TGCAGCGTTGAAGACCACAGGGGGGAAAAACTGTTTTTT.

The rearrangement links TRBV15 to TRBJ1-5; no clear D gene. The CDR3 is made up of 13 amino acids. Germline V gives CDR1 LNHNV, CDR2 YYDKDF (reference sequence). Trimming left V 5 bases short and J 5 bases short, with 10 bases between. The CDR3 bases are TGTGCCACCAGCCCGACACGTTATCAGCCCCAGCATTTT. Translation: CATSPTRYQPQHF.

The chain couples TRBV7-2 to TRBJ2-5, with TRBD2 matching over 7 bases. CDR3 length: 14 amino acids. Germline assignment: CDR1 SGHTA and CDR2 FQGNSA. V lost 0 bases, J lost 4 bases, and 2 bases stayed unmatched. CDR3 loop: CASSLAGRGETQYF. The DNA of the CDR3 is TGTGCCAGCAGCTTAGCGGGGAGGGGAGAGACCCAGTACTTC.

This clonotype was seen a few times. CDR3 sequence reads: CASSPGGSNYGYTF. CDR3 nucleotides: TGTGCCAGCAGCCCCGGGGGGTCTAACTATGGCTACACCTTC. The chain carries TRBV7-2 and TRBJ1-2, with TRBD1 as a possible D gene (5 bases). Trimming stripped 5 bases from V and 0 bases from J, with 10 bases between. The length of the CDR3 is 14 residues. Germline loops: CDR1 SGHTA, CDR2 FQGNSA.

This chain links TRBV4-1 with TRBJ2-1, with TRBD2 identical over 11 bases. The germline V gene has CDR1 MGHRA and CDR2 YSYEKL. V shed 2 bases and J 0 bases; nucleotides not matched to a gene: 6. The CDR3 is 18 residues long. The CDR3 DNA sequence: TGCGCCAGCAGCCAAAGCCTAGCGGGGGGTATCTCCTACAATGAGCAGTTCTTC. As protein: CASSQSLAGGISYNEQFF.

The J gene is TRBJ2-2, the V gene TRBV5-1, with D perhaps TRBD1 (5 bases). V lost 4 bases and J 1 base, leaving 8 bases between the germline ends. The CDR3 is 14 amino acids. The germline gives CDR1 SGHRS, CDR2 YFSETQ. The CDR3 DNA reads as TGCGCCAGCAGCATTGGACAGAACACCGGGGAGCTGTTTTTT. Its translation: CASSIGQNTGELFF.

This clonotype was counted once. Germline is not matched at one junction end, which may reflect a read error. The rearrangement links TRBV6-2 or TRBV6-3 to TRBJ2-2; D possibly corresponds to TRBD1 (5 bases). CDR1 is MNHEY, CDR2 SVGEGT, per germline. The CDR3 runs to 13 residues. CDR3 loop: CAGRAQLSGELFF. In DNA form, the CDR3 reads TGTGCCGGCAGGGCCCAGTTGTCCGGGGAGCTGTTTTTT.

A single count supports this clonotype. The V gene is TRBV5-1, the J gene TRBJ2-7, with D perhaps matching TRBD1 (6 bases). The CDR3 spans 18 residues. In germline, CDR1 is SGHRS, CDR2 YFSETQ. Trimming pared 0 bases from V and 1 base from J, leaving 20 bases between. DNA for the CDR3: TGCGCCAGCAGCTTGGCCCCCAGGGGAATGAGTGTGTCCTACGAGCAGTACTTC. Its protein is CASSLAPRGMSVSYEQYF.

In regard to this clonotype: The junction and the germline gene differ at one end; a read error may be behind it. This chain joins TRBV25-1 and TRBJ1-2; no firm D call. The germline gives CDR1 MGHDK, CDR2 SYGVNS. The CDR3 spans 11 residues. CDR3 sequence (DNA): TGTGTCAGCAGTGAAGACTATGGCTACACCTTC. This codes for CVSSEDYGYTF.

The V call is TRBV3-1, the J call TRBJ2-7; 8 bases line up with TRBD2. The DNA end lines up better with TRBJ2-5; the J call may be wrong. The V gene's germline CDR1 is LGHDT and CDR2 YNNKEL (reference sequence). The CDR3 length is 15 residues. The CDR3 DNA sequence: TGTGCCAGCAGCCAAGGGCGGGGGGCTTGGGAGACCCAGTACTTC. This codes for CASSQGRGAWETQYF.

CDR3 loop: CASTYGTGVSGYTF. For the CDR3, the DNA is TGTGCCAGCACCTATGGGACCGGTGTGTCTGGCTACACCTTC. V and J are TRBV12-3 or TRBV12-4 and TRBJ1-2; D is possibly TRBD1 (5 bases). The CDR3 length is 14 residues. V was shortened by 7 bases and J by 7 bases, with 19 bases between the two germline ends.

V gene TRBV6-2 or TRBV6-3 combines with J gene TRBJ1-2; 9 nucleotides align to TRBD1. The ends lost 7 bases at V and 6 bases at J; junction bases unmatched: 6. Germline assignment: CDR1 MNHEY and CDR2 SVGEGT. This CDR3 spans 13 amino acids. For the CDR3, the DNA is TGTGCCAGCAAACAGGGGGCGCAGAATGGCTACACCTTC. The encoded protein is CASKQGAQNGYTF.

The chain is built from TRBV4-2 and TRBJ2-5; D possibly corresponds to TRBD2 (5 bases). Trimming left V 2 bases short and J 5 bases short, with 12 bases between. The germline CDR1 and CDR2 sequences are LGHNA and YNFKEQ. CDR3 length: 14 amino acids. The CDR3 nucleotides read TGTGCCAGCAGCCAAAAGCGAGGGTCGGAGACCCAGTACTTC. This translates into CASSQKRGSETQYF.

The chain carries TRBV9 and TRBJ2-4, with 14 bases identical to TRBD2. Judging by the DNA end, TRBJ2-5 fits better; the J call may be wrong. There are 15 residues in the CDR3. The germline gives CDR1 SGDLS, CDR2 YYNGEE. The CDR3 reads CASSTGLAGVETQYF. The CDR3 nucleotides read TGTGCCAGCAGCACGGGACTAGCGGGGGTAGAGACCCAGTACTTC.